The table lists the clone carrying this T cell receptor beta chain with a few counts. Its cognate antigen is unknown. The CDR3 totals 13 residues. With 4 bases clipped from V and 5 bases from J, the junction kept 4 bases outside the gene matches. In germline, CDR1 is MNHEY, CDR2 SVGEGT. The sample is drawn from a study of blood T cells in healthy people across ages. Overall study findings and caveats: Shifts in expanded clonotypes may have been confounded by donor CMV status, which was unknown.

With a J-beta primer mix and a sample-barcoded 5' primer, a second PCR ran about 7 to 11 cycles. TCRdb redid the calling of the 5' RACE reads with MiXCR, one entry per CDR3 protein. The sample contains about 1.4 million distinct CDR3 sequences, 55% to 75% of which appear only once. This sequence originates from a young man in good health. What was sequenced was blood. The gene calls are TRBV6-2 or TRBV6-3 and TRBJ2-7; 8 positions match TRBD1. The CDR3 DNA follows: TGTGCCAGCAGTTGGGCAGGGGGCGACGAGCAGTACTTC. Translating gives CASSWAGGDEQYF.